This T cell receptor beta chain emerged from a study of T-cell memory formation after mild COVID-19. MiXCR, applied by TCRdb to the 5' RACE reads, yields one record per CDR3 protein. The sample shows approximately 150,000 distinct CDR3 sequences, around 15% of them seen only once. Study-wide points: From day 15 to 85, contracting clones were balanced between CD4 and CD8, whereas later expanders leaned toward CD4+.

There are a few counts of this clonotype. Its antigen is not known. This TCR was sampled from an adult woman who had mild COVID-19 (a few samples of this study predate the infection). Cell type and time point are not known. Sequenced sample: PBMCs or a T cell subset sorted from them (not recorded which).

CDR3 DNA sequence: TGCGCCAGCAGCCCTACTGCCGGCGCGGGGGTATACGACGAGCAGTACTTC. This sequence encodes CASSPTAGAGVYDEQYF. The V call is TRBV4-1, the J call TRBJ2-7; TRBD2 matches at 7 bases. CDR3 size: 17 residues. The J segment lost 5 bases and the V segment lost 4 bases, leaving 17 bases of the junction unmatched. Germline loops: CDR1 MGHRA, CDR2 YSYEKL.